This T cell receptor (beta chain) was profiled in a study of blood T cell repertoires in COVID-19. Background on the study: Acute and convalescent COVID-19 samples came from the United States, Italy and Spain. T cells, B-cell-depleted T cells, or PBMCs supplied cDNA or gDNA.

How the authors handled the data: Amplification from reference gene primers served as the basis for estimated nucleated cell counts. Here immunoSEQ multiplex PCR was the method, and the copy in TCRdb shows in-frame clones only, minus some. The V and J calls and the clone size are those of that table, but D and trimming were determined from the DNA. This sample has around 300,000 clones, with around 83% found just once. Germline CDR1 WSHSY, CDR2 SAAADI. The CDR3 consists of 16 residues. The trim removed 5 bases at V and 1 base at J, leaving 11 bases unmatched. The sequenced sample consisted of peripheral blood. This sequence originates from a man aged 30 to 45 with active or convalescent COVID-19. This sequence joins TRBV10-2 and TRBJ2-7; 7 bases agree with TRBD1. In DNA, the CDR3 is TGCGCCAGCAGTCCCATGCGACAGGGCCTATCCTACGAGCAGTACTTC. Encoded protein: CASSPMRQGLSYEQYF.